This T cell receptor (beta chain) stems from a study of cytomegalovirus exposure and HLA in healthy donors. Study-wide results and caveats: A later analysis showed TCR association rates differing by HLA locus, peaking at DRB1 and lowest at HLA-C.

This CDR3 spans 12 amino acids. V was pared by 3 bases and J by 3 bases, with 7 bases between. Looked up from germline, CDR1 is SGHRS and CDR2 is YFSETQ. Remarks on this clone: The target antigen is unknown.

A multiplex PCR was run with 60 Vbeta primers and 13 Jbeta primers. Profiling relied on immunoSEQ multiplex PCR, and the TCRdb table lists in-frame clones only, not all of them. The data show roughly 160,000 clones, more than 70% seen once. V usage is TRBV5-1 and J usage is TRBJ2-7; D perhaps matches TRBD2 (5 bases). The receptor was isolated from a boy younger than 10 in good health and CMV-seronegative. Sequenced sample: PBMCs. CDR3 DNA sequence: TGCGCCAGCAGCTCAGAGGGCTACGAGCAGTACTTC. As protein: CASSSEGYEQYF.